This record concerns one TCR beta chain sequence. This sample was taken from a study of blood T cell repertoires in COVID-19. Looking at the study overall: Samples taken during acute and convalescent COVID-19 were collected in the United States, Italy and Spain. The analysed material was cDNA or gDNA that came from T cells, B-cell-depleted T cells, or PBMCs.

The repertoire was sequenced with immunoSEQ multiplex PCR; TCRdb's copy has only in-frame clones and lacks some. The data contain approximately 90,000 clones, roughly 80% of them seen just once; the ten biggest clones take up under 50%. Germline CDR1 WNHNN, CDR2 SYGVQD (reference sequence). The CDR3 spans 15 residues. The trim removed 2 bases at V and 4 bases at J, leaving 4 bases unmatched. Sequencing was performed on peripheral blood. The chain uses TRBV10-1 and TRBJ2-7; 11 positions agree with TRBD2. The clonotype comes from a human donor in a cohort sampled during active COVID-19. The CDR3 bases are TGCGCCAGCAGTGAGACTAGCGGGAGTGGGTACGAGCAGTACTTC. Translation: CASSETSGSGYEQYF.